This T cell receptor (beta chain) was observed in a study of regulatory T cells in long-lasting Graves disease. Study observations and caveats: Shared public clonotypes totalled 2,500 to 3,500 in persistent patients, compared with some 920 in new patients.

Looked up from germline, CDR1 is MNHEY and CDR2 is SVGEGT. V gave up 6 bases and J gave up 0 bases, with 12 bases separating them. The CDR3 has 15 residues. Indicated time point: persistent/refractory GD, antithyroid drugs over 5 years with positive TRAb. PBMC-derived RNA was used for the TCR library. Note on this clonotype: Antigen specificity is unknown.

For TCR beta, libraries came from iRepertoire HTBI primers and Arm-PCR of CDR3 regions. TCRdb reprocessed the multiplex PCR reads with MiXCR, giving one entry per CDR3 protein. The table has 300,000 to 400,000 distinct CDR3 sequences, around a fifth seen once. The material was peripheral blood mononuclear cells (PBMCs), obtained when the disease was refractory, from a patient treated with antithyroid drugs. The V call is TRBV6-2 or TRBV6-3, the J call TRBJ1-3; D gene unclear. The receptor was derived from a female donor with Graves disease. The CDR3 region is CASRPGRYSGNTIYF. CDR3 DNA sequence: TGTGCCAGCAGACCGGGGAGATACTCTGGAAACACCATATATTTT.